A single sample is the source of the 31 T cell receptor beta chains below, sequenced in a study of neoadjuvant anti-PD-1 for oral cavity cancer. As for time point: after neoadjuvant nivolumab, at surgical resection. The repertoire was sequenced with immunoSEQ multiplex PCR; TCRdb's copy has only in-frame clones and lacks some. In the table there are roughly 13,000 clones, roughly 71% of which are singletons. The source material was PBMCs, sampled after nivolumab (anti-PD-1) treatment. These receptor sequences come from a person aged 40 to 85 with oral cavity squamous cell carcinoma.

The chain carries TRBV7-9 and TRBJ2-2; D remains ambiguous. Germline V gene sequence: CDR1 SEHNR, CDR2 FQNEAQ (reference sequence). Trimming left V 6 bases short and J 4 bases short, with 12 bases between. The CDR3 length is 14 residues. The CDR3 sequence is CASRSRTFTGELFF. The CDR3 nucleotides read TGTGCCAGCAGATCCCGGACCTTCACCGGGGAGCTGTTTTTT.

This clone has just a few counts. The chain couples TRBV11-1 to TRBJ1-1, with 9 bases identical to TRBD1. Germline CDR1 and CDR2: SGHAT and FQDESV (reference sequence). This CDR3 spans 13 amino acids. V was pared by 2 bases and J by 11 bases, with 6 bases of the junction left unmatched. CDR3 region: CASSLMGQGSAFF. CDR3 nucleotide sequence: TGTGCCAGCAGCTTAATGGGACAGGGTAGTGCTTTCTTT.

The J gene is TRBJ1-3, the V gene TRBV10-2; 8 bases agree with TRBD1. Trimming took 9 bases from V and 3 from J; bases not matched to a gene: 7. The CDR3 runs to 14 residues. CDR1 and CDR2 from the germline V gene are WSHSY and SAAADI. The CDR3 bases are TGCGCCAGTTCCAGGGGGCTCGATGGAAACACCATATATTTT. It yields the protein CASSRGLDGNTIYF.

This chain joins TRBV28 and TRBJ1-4; unclear D gene. Germline CDR1 and CDR2: MDHEN and SYDVKM. This CDR3 is 15 amino acids long. Trimming cost V 5 bases and J 0 bases, with 10 bases left between them. Here the CDR3 DNA reads TGTGCCAGCAGTCCACGGCCGGCAACTAATGAAAAACTGTTTTTT. Protein: CASSPRPATNEKLFF.

The chain couples TRBV9 to TRBJ2-7, with D uncertain. CDR3 length: 13 amino acids. From germline, CDR1 is SGDLS and CDR2 YYNGEE. Trimming removed 1 base at V and 5 bases at J, with 10 bases between. The CDR3 sequence: CASSVISGDEQYF. CDR3 DNA sequence: TGTGCCAGCAGCGTAATCTCTGGAGACGAGCAGTACTTC.

This chain uses TRBV5-1 with TRBJ1-1; no definite D call. Germline CDR1 and CDR2: SGHRS and YFSETQ. The CDR3 has 12 residues. Trimming stripped 7 bases from V and 8 bases from J, with 15 bases between. This CDR3 is CASHPWAGEAFF. The CDR3 DNA is TGCGCCAGCCATCCGTGGGCAGGCGAAGCTTTCTTT.

This clone was seen more than once but under ten times. This chain connects TRBV5-1 to TRBJ1-3; 7 bases agree with TRBD1. CDR1 and CDR2 (germline): SGHRS, YFSETQ. The CDR3 covers 14 residues. Trimming took 4 bases from V and 3 from J; bases not matched to a gene: 4. The CDR3 loop is CASSEGGFGNTIYF. The CDR3 DNA is TGCGCCAGCAGCGAAGGGGGCTTTGGAAACACCATATATTTT.

Only a few counts were recorded for this clone. The rearrangement joins TRBV5-5 to TRBJ2-5; 11 positions agree with TRBD1. Germline-derived CDR1 and CDR2 are SGHKS and YYEKEE (reference sequence). Trimming at V came to 4 bases and at J to 4 bases, leaving 3 bases not matched to a gene. This CDR3 comprises 14 residues. The CDR3 is CASSLGTGGETQYF. The CDR3 region has the DNA TGTGCCAGCAGCCTCGGGACAGGGGGAGAGACCCAGTACTTC. Variable domain in full (rest from reference TRBV5-5 and TRBJ2-5): DAGVTQSPTHLIKTRGQQVTLRCSPISGHKSVSWYQQVLGQGPQFIFQYYEKEERGRGNFPDRFSARQFPNYSSELNVNALLLGDSALYLCASSLGTGGETQYFGPGTRLLVL.

The V gene is TRBV6-4, the J gene TRBJ1-5; D is undetermined. Germline V lookup: CDR1 MRHNA, CDR2 SNTAGT. This CDR3 has 17 amino acids. Trimming removed 3 bases from V and 3 bases from J, with 18 bases in between. CDR3 nucleotide sequence: TGTGCCAGCAGTGATTTACAGCTTCCACAGTTCAATCAGCCCCAGCATTTT. It yields the protein CASSDLQLPQFNQPQHF.

There are a few counts of this clone. The chain joins TRBV6-1 to TRBJ2-7; D not certain. The CDR3 has 14 amino acids. CDR1 is MNHNS and CDR2 is SASEGT in the germline V gene. The ends were cut back, 1 base at V and 9 bases at J, with 16 bases in the middle. The CDR3 nucleotides are TGTGCCAGCAGTGAAGTATCGGCAGGCCGTTGGCAGTACTTC. This codes for CASSEVSAGRWQYF.

The chain employs TRBV5-1 and TRBJ2-3; 9 positions agree with TRBD1. The CDR3 sequence is 16 residues long. CDR1 SGHRS and CDR2 YFSETQ come from the germline V gene. The V gene end was trimmed by 2 bases and the J gene end by 0 bases; junction bases not matched to a gene: 4. The CDR3 bases are TGCGCCAGCAGCTTTGAACAGGGGGCCAGCACAGATACGCAGTATTTT. Translation gives CASSFEQGASTDTQYF.

This clone was counted once. The chain joins TRBV30 to TRBJ2-5, with D hard to call. Germline CDR1 is GTSNPN and CDR2 is SVGIG (reference sequence). The CDR3 covers 12 residues. Deletions cut 1 base from V and 5 bases from J, with 8 bases between. The CDR3 sequence is CAWSGPGETQYF. The CDR3 nucleotides are TGTGCCTGGAGTGGCCCCGGGGAGACCCAGTACTTC. The variable domain in full, with the rest retrieved from reference TRBV30 and TRBJ2-5, is SQTIHQWPATLVQPVGSPLSLECTVEGTSNPNLYWYRQAAGRGLQLLFYSVGIGQISSEVPQNLSASRPQDRQFILSSKKLLLSDSGFYLCAWSGPGETQYFGPGTRLLVL.

The sample holds a few counts of this clone. The V gene is TRBV6-6, the J gene TRBJ1-2, with TRBD1 matching over 11 bases. CDR1 and CDR2 (germline): MNHNY, SVGAGI (reference sequence). This CDR3 is 14 amino acids long. Trimming cost V 2 bases and J 7 bases; bases outside gene matches: 3. CDR3 DNA sequence: TGTGCCAGCAGTTACGGACAGGGGGCGATTGGCTACACCTTC. It specifies CASSYGQGAIGYTF.

The chain is built from TRBV19 and TRBJ1-2; D uncertain. The germline V and J ends were trimmed by 3 bases and 4 bases, with 15 bases remaining between them. The CDR3 length is 15 residues. Per the germline V gene, CDR1 is LNHDA and CDR2 is SQIVND (reference sequence). DNA for the CDR3: TGTGCCAGTAGTATTGGCCGGGTCTCTAGCTATGGCTACACCTTC. Translating it yields CASSIGRVSSYGYTF.

V and J are TRBV9 and TRBJ2-3, with D tentatively TRBD2 (5 bases). Trimming shortened V by 1 base and J by 1 base, and 13 bases separated the two germline ends. CDR3 length equals 16 residues. Germline lookup yields CDR1 SGDLS and CDR2 YYNGEE. CDR3 bases: TGTGCCAGCAGCGTAAAAGCTGGCGGGCGCACAGATACGCAGTATTTT. Amino acid sequence: CASSVKAGGRTDTQYF.

The rearrangement links TRBV7-9 to TRBJ2-1; 10 bases agree with TRBD1. The V segment lost 1 base and the J segment 7 bases; nucleotides outside the gene matches: 7. Germline V gene lookup returns CDR1 SEHNR and CDR2 FQNEAQ (reference sequence). This CDR3 is built from 16 residues. The CDR3 nucleotides are TGTGCCAGCAGCTTAGTAGGGACAGGGGAGGATAATGAGCAGTTCTTC. Residues: CASSLVGTGEDNEQFF.

The chain links TRBV2 to TRBJ2-7; TRBD2 aligns across 15 bases. After removal of 7 bases from V and 5 bases from J, the junction contained 15 bases not matched to a gene. Germline V gene data show CDR1 as SNHLY and CDR2 as FYNNEI. The CDR3 has 18 residues. The CDR3: CASNMGLAGGTPSDEQYF. DNA for the CDR3: TGTGCCAGCAATATGGGACTAGCGGGAGGAACCCCTTCTGACGAGCAGTACTTC. Based on the CDR3 plus reference TRBV2 and TRBJ2-7, the full variable domain is EPEVTQTPSHQVTQMGQEVILRCVPISNHLYFYWYRQILGQKVEFLVSFYNNEISEKSEIFDDQFSVERPDGSNFTLKIRSTKLEDSAMYFCASNMGLAGGTPSDEQYFGPGTRLTVT.

The chain joins TRBV15 to TRBJ1-2, with no clear D. Germline CDR1 reads LNHNV; CDR2 reads YYDKDF (reference sequence). The germline V and J ends were trimmed by 0 bases and 3 bases, with 2 bases remaining between them. The CDR3 covers 12 residues. For the CDR3, the DNA is TGTGCCACCAGCAGAGATTACTATGGCTACACCTTC. Its translation is CATSRDYYGYTF.

J is TRBJ1-4 and V is TRBV19; D gene ambiguous. Germline V lookup: CDR1 LNHDA, CDR2 SQIVND (reference sequence). Trimming left V 7 bases short and J 5 bases short, with 17 bases between. The CDR3 is 15 residues long. CDR3 residues: CASKAAGRPNEKLFF. DNA of the CDR3: TGTGCCAGTAAGGCGGCAGGAAGGCCCAATGAAAAACTGTTTTTT.

DNA of the CDR3: TGTGCCAGCAGCCCGTTTAGTTCACCCCTCCACTTT. Its translation: CASSPFSSPLHF. The J gene is TRBJ1-6, the V gene TRBV7-8; D is unresolved. V lost 5 bases to trimming and J lost 9 bases, with 8 bases between them. Germline V gives CDR1 SGHVS, CDR2 FQNEAQ. CDR3 size: 12 residues. Drawing the rest from reference TRBV7-8 and TRBJ1-6, the complete variable domain is GAGVSQSPRYKVAKRGQDVALRCDPISGHVSLFWYQQALGQGPEFLTYFQNEAQLDKSGLPSDRFFAERPEGSVSTLKIQRTQQEDSAVYLCASSPFSSPLHFGNGTRLTVT.

This chain joins TRBV29-1 and TRBJ1-4; D uncertain. The CDR3 totals 12 residues. V lost 6 bases and J 4 bases, leaving 9 bases between the germline ends. Per germline, CDR1 SQVTM and CDR2 ANQGSEA. Here the CDR3 reads CSVTVGNEKLFF. CDR3 nucleotides: TGCAGCGTAACGGTGGGTAATGAAAAACTGTTTTTT.

The chain joins TRBV27 to TRBJ2-6; no clear D. V was clipped by 2 bases and J by 0 bases, with 8 bases between them. CDR3 size: 16 residues. Germline values: CDR1 MNHEY, CDR2 SMNVEV (reference sequence). For the CDR3, the DNA is TGTGCCAGCAGTTTAGCGCCGGCCTCTGGGGCCAACGTCCTGACTTTC. This codes for CASSLAPASGANVLTF.

This clone has more than one count but fewer than ten. V usage is TRBV4-1 and J usage is TRBJ1-5; D is unclear. With 3 bases removed from V and 2 bases from J, the gap between germline ends came to 11 bases. Germline V gene sequence: CDR1 MGHRA, CDR2 YSYEKL. This CDR3 region has 15 residues. For the CDR3, the DNA is TGCGCCAGCAGCCAGGGGTTCCGTGGCAATCAGCCCCAGCATTTT. Encoded protein: CASSQGFRGNQPQHF.

J is TRBJ2-5 and V is TRBV10-3; D possibly corresponds to TRBD2 (7 bases). V lost 4 bases and J 1 base, leaving 13 bases between the germline ends. The CDR3 runs to 15 residues. The V gene's germline CDR1 is ENHRY and CDR2 SYGVKD. The CDR3 is CAISVGLGGQETQYF. The CDR3 DNA reads as TGTGCCATCAGTGTAGGACTAGGGGGCCAAGAGACCCAGTACTTC.

This clone has only a few counts. CDR3 region: CASTAVGATVYGYTF. The CDR3 DNA sequence: TGTGCCAGCACCGCGGTTGGGGCGACGGTCTATGGCTACACCTTC. V is TRBV6-5 and J is TRBJ1-2; tentatively, D is TRBD1 (5 bases). This CDR3 is 15 amino acids long. The germline gives CDR1 MNHEY, CDR2 SVGAGI. Trimming left V 7 bases short and J 4 bases short, with 19 bases between.

V usage is TRBV27 and J usage is TRBJ1-5; D remains ambiguous. V lost 6 bases and J lost 2, with 8 bases in between. CDR3 size: 13 residues. Germline values: CDR1 MNHEY, CDR2 SMNVEV (reference sequence). The CDR3 loop is CASSLMGNQPQHF. The CDR3, as DNA: TGTGCCAGCAGCCTTATGGGCAATCAGCCCCAGCATTTT.

The chain joins TRBV18 to TRBJ1-1; weak D call: TRBD1 (5 bases). The CDR3 has 13 residues. CDR1 is KGHSH and CDR2 is LQKENI in the germline V gene. V lost 5 bases to trimming and J lost 1 base, with 8 bases between them. The CDR3 DNA reads TGTGCCAGCTCAAGGGACCCGAACACTGAAGCTTTCTTT. Translated, it gives CASSRDPNTEAFF.

V gene TRBV9 combines with J gene TRBJ2-4; 7 positions agree with TRBD2. From germline, CDR1 is SGDLS and CDR2 YYNGEE. The CDR3 is 17 amino acids. J lost 8 bases, V lost 1 base, and 15 bases had no gene match. CDR3 sequence reads: CASSVTIRGSGGDIQYF. The CDR3 DNA follows: TGTGCCAGCAGCGTAACCATACGCGGGAGTGGGGGAGACATTCAGTACTTC.

The gene calls are TRBV6-6 and TRBJ2-7; D might be TRBD2 (6 bases). The germline V gene encodes CDR1 MNHNY and CDR2 SVGAGI (reference sequence). The CDR3 totals 16 residues. V was cut by 2 bases and J by 9 bases, with 23 bases left in between. The CDR3 DNA reads TGTGCCAGCAGTTACACGTCCGGGGGTGACCTACGTGGGCAGTACTTC. Encoded protein: CASSYTSGGDLRGQYF.

J is TRBJ1-2 and V is TRBV6-1; D is ambiguous. CDR1 MNHNS and CDR2 SASEGT come from the germline V gene. The CDR3 runs to 11 residues. Trimming pared 3 bases from V and 5 bases from J, leaving 4 bases between. The CDR3 loop reads CASSDRYGYTF. The CDR3 DNA reads as TGTGCCAGCAGTGACAGATATGGCTACACCTTC.

The sample holds a few counts of this clone. This chain connects TRBV7-9 to TRBJ1-4, with 9 bases identical to TRBD1. Germline V gene sequence: CDR1 SEHNR, CDR2 FQNEAQ (reference sequence). The V and J ends lost 4 bases and 3 bases, in that order; junction bases with no gene match: 6. The CDR3 loop spans 16 amino acids. In nucleotides, the CDR3 is TGTGCCAGCAGCTGGGGGACAGGGTGGTCTAATGAAAAACTGTTTTTT. Translating it yields CASSWGTGWSNEKLFF.